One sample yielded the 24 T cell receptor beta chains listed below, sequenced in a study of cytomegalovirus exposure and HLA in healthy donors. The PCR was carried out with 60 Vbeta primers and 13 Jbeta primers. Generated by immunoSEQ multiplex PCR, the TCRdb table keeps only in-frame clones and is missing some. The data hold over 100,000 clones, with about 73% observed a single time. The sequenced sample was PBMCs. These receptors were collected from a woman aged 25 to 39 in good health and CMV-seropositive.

CDR3 nucleotide sequence: TGTGCCAGCAGCGGAAGCGGGGGCCTCCAAGAGACCCAGTACTTC. This translates into CASSGSGGLQETQYF. The rearrangement joins TRBV9 to TRBJ2-5; 8 nucleotides line up with TRBD2. Germline-derived CDR1 and CDR2 are SGDLS and YYNGEE. The CDR3 runs 15 residues. V shed 3 bases and J 1 base; nucleotides not matched to a gene: 5.

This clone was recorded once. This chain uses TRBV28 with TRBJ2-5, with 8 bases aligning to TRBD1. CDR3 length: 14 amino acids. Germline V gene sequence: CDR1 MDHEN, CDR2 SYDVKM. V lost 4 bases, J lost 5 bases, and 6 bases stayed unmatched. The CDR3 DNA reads TGTGCCAGCAGTTCCAGGGGGCACACGGAGACCCAGTACTTC. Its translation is CASSSRGHTETQYF.

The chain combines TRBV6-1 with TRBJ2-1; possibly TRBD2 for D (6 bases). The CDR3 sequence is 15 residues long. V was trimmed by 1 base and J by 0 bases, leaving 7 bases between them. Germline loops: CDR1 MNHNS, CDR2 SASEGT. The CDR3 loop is CASSEVGGSYNEQFF. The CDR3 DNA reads TGTGCCAGCAGTGAAGTGGGGGGCTCCTACAATGAGCAGTTCTTC.

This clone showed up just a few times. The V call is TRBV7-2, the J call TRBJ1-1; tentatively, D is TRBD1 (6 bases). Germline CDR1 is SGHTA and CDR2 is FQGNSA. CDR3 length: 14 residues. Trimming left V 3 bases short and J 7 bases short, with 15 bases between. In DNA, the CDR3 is TGTGCCAGCAGCTTCCCCGGACAGACGATTGAAGCTTTCTTT. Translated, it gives CASSFPGQTIEAFF.

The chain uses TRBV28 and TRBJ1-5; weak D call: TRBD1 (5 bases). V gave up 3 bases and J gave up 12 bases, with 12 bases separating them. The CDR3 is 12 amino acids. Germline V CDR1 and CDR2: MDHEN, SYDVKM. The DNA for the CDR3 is TGTGCCAGCAGTTTGCCGGGGGTCGTCCAGCATTTT. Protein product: CASSLPGVVQHF.

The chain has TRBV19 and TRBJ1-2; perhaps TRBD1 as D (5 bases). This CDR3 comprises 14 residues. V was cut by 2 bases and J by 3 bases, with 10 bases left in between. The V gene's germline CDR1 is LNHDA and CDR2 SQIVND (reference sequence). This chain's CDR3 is CASSIQGWDYGYTF. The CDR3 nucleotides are TGTGCCAGTAGTATACAGGGTTGGGACTATGGCTACACCTTC.

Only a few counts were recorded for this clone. CDR3 in amino acids: CSANYRDTQYF. The DNA of the CDR3 is TGCAGTGCTAACTACAGGGATACGCAGTATTTT. This rearrangement joins TRBV20-1 to TRBJ2-3; D might be TRBD1 (5 bases). This CDR3 spans 11 amino acids. Germline loops: CDR1 DFQATT, CDR2 SNEGSKA (reference sequence). Trimming pared 4 bases from V and 6 bases from J, leaving 8 bases between.

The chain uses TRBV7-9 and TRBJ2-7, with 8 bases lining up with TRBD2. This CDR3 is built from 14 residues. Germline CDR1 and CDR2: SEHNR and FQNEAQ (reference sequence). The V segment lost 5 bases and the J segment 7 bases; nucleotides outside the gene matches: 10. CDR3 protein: CASSHSGGVGEQYF. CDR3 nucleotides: TGTGCCAGCAGCCATTCGGGGGGGGTCGGGGAGCAGTACTTC.

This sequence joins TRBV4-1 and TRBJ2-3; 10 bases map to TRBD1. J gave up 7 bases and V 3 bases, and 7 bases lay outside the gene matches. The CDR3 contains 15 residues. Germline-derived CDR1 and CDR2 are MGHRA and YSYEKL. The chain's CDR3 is CASSHPTGGAYTQYF. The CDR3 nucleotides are TGCGCCAGCAGCCACCCGACAGGGGGCGCTTATACGCAGTATTTT.

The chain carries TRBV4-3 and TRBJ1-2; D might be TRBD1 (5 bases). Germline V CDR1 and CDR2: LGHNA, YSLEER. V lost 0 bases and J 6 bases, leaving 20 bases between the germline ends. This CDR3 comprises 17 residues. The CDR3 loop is CASSQDRGSGDSDGYTF. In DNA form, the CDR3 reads TGCGCCAGCAGCCAAGATCGGGGTTCGGGGGATTCCGATGGCTACACCTTC.

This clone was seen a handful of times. CDR3 DNA: TGTGCCAGTGCAGAGGGCTATGGCTACACCTTC. Encoded protein: CASAEGYGYTF. The chain carries TRBV6-5 and TRBJ1-2; no reliable D call. The CDR3 runs to 11 residues. The germline CDR1 and CDR2 sequences are MNHEY and SVGAGI. Trimming shortened V by 9 bases and J by 4 bases, and 9 bases separated the two germline ends.

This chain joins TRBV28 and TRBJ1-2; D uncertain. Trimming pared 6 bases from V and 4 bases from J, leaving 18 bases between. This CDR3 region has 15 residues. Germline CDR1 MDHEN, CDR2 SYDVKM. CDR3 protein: CASRAPGPAGYGYTF. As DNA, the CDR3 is TGTGCCAGCAGGGCCCCGGGTCCCGCCGGCTATGGCTACACCTTC.

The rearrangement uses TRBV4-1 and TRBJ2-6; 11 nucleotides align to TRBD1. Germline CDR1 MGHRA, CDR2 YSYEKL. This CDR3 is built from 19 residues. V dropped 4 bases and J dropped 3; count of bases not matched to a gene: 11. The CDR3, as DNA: TGCGCCAGCAGCCCCCGCCCAGGACAGGGGGCGGTTGGGGCCAACGTCCTGACTTTC. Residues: CASSPRPGQGAVGANVLTF.

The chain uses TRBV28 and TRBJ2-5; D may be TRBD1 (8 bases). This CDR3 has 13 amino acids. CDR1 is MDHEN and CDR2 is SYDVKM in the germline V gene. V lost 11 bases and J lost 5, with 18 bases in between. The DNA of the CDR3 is TGTGCCTCACAGGGGGGGGAGAGGGAGACCCAGTACTTC. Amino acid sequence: CASQGGERETQYF.

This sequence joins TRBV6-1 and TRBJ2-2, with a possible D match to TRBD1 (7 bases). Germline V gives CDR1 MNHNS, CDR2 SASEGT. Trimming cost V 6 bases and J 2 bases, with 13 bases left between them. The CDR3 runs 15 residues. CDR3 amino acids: CASRAGTANTGELFF. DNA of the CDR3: TGTGCCAGCAGGGCGGGGACAGCTAACACCGGGGAGCTGTTTTTT.

CDR3 bases: TGTGCCAGCAGCTTGGGGCGGCTAGCGGGGGGCGCTCCCTACAATGAGCAGTTCTTC. Amino acids: CASSLGRLAGGAPYNEQFF. The rearrangement joins TRBV5-6 to TRBJ2-1; 11 bases are a match to TRBD2. This CDR3 spans 19 amino acids. V was clipped by 0 bases and J by 2 bases; unmatched bases: 10. The germline V gene encodes CDR1 SGHDT and CDR2 YYEEEE.

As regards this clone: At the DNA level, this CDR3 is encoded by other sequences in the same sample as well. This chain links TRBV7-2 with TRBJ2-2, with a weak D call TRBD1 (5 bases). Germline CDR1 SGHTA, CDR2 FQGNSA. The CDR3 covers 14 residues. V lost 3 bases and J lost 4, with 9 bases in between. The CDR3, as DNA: TGTGCCAGCAGCTTCCAGGGAACCACCGGGGAGCTGTTTTTT. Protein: CASSFQGTTGELFF.

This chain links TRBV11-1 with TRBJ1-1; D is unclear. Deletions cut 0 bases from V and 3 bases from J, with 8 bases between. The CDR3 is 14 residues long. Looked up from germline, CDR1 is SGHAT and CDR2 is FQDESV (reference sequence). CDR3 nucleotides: TGTGCCAGCAGCTTAGCCGGGTCCCACACTGAAGCTTTCTTT. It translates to CASSLAGSHTEAFF.

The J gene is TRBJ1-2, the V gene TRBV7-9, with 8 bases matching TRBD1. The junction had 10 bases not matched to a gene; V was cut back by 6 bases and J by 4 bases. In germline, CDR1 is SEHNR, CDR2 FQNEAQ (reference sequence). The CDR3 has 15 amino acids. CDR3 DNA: TGTGCCAGCAGGGTTGCCGGGACAGGAACCTATGGCTACACCTTC. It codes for CASRVAGTGTYGYTF.

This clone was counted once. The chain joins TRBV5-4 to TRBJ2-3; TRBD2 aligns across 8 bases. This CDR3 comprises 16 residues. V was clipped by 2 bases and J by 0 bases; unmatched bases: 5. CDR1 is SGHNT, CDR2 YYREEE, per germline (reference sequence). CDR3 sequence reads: CASSFPGGGSTDTQYF. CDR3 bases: TGTGCCAGCAGCTTTCCGGGAGGGGGGAGCACAGATACGCAGTATTTT.

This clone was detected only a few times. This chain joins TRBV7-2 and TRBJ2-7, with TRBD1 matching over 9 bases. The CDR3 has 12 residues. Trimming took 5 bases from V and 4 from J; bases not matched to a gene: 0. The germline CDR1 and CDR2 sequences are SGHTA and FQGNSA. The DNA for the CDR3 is TGTGCCAGCAGCGGACAGGGGTACGAGCAGTACTTC. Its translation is CASSGQGYEQYF.

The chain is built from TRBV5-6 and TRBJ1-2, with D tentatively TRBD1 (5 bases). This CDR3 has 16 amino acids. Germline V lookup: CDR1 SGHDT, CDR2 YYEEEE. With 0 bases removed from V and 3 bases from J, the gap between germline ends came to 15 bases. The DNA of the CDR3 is TGTGCCAGCAGCTTGGAAGACAGATACCTCTACTATGGCTACACCTTC. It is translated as CASSLEDRYLYYGYTF.

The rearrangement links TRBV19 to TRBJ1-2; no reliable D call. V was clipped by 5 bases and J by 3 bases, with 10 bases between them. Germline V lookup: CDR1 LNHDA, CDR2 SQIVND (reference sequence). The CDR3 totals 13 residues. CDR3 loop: CASSRRGDYGYTF. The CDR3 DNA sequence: TGTGCCAGTAGTCGGCGAGGTGACTATGGCTACACCTTC.

The CDR3 protein is CSVERDWGETQYF. In DNA form, the CDR3 reads TGCAGCGTTGAAAGGGACTGGGGAGAGACCCAGTACTTC. This chain joins TRBV29-1 and TRBJ2-5; possible D gene TRBD2, 6 bases. The CDR3 has 13 residues. CDR1 is SQVTM and CDR2 is ANQGSEA in the germline V gene. V was cut by 2 bases and J by 4 bases, with 11 bases left in between.